Described below is a single T cell receptor (beta chain) sequence and its context. This entry comes from a study of tumor T cells in aggressive B-cell lymphoma. Profiled with immunoSEQ multiplex PCR; TCRdb holds only in-frame clones, not every one. The sample lists under 7,000 clones; roughly 87% were seen once. The CDR3 is 15 residues long. Germline V gene sequence: CDR1 SGHVS, CDR2 FQNEAQ. Deletions cut 5 bases from V and 5 bases from J, with 18 bases between. This chain uses TRBV7-8 with TRBJ2-5, with D maybe TRBD1 (6 bases). The source material was tumor tissue. This TCR was sampled from an adult with diffuse large B cell lymphoma. The CDR3 bases are TGTGCCAGCAGCACCATACAGGGATTCGACGAGACCCAGTACTTC. Its translation: CASSTIQGFDETQYF.